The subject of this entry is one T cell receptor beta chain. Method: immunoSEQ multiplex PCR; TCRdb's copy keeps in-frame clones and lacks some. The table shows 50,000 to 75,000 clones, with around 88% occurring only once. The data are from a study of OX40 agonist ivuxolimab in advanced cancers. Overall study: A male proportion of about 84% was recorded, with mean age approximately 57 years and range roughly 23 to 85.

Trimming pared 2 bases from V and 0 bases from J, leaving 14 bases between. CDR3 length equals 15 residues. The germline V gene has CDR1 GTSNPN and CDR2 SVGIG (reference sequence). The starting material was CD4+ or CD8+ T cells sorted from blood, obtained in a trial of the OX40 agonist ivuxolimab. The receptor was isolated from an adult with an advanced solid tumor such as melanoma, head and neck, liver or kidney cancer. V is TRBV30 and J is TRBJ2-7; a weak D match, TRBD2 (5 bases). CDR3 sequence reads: CAWSPPGDLSYEQYF. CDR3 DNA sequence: TGTGCCTGGAGTCCACCCGGGGATCTCTCCTACGAGCAGTACTTC.